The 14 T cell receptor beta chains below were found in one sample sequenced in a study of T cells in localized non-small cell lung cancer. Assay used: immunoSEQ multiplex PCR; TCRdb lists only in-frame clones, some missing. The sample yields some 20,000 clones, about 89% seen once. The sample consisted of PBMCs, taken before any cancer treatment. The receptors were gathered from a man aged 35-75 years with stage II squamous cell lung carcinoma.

The chain's CDR3 is CASSESRGTDGYTF. The CDR3, as DNA: TGCGCCAGCAGTGAGTCGCGAGGGACGGATGGCTACACCTTC. The genes are TRBV10-2 and TRBJ1-2, with D possibly TRBD1 on 5 matching bases. The CDR3 extends over 14 amino acids. Germline V gives CDR1 WSHSY, CDR2 SAAADI. Trimming pared 0 bases from V and 6 bases from J, leaving 11 bases between.

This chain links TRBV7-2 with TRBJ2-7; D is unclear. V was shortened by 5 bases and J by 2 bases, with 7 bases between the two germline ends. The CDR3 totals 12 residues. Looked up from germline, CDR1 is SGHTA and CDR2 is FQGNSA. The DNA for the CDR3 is TGTGCCAGCAGCATAGACCCCTACGAGCAGTACTTC. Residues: CASSIDPYEQYF.

CDR3 DNA sequence: TGTGCCAGCAGCCAAGATCTTAGGGTATGGCGGGGGGGCGACACCGGGGAGCTGTTTTTT. Residues: CASSQDLRVWRGGDTGELFF. This chain uses TRBV4-2 with TRBJ2-2; 9 nucleotides agree with TRBD2. This CDR3 comprises 20 residues. The V and J ends lost 0 bases and 3 bases, in that order; junction bases with no gene match: 14. Germline CDR1 and CDR2: LGHNA and YNFKEQ.

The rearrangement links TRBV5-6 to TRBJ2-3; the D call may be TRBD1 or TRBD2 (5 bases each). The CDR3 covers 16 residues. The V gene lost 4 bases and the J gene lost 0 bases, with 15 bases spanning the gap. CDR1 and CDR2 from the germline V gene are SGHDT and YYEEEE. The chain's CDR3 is CASSRYPGRSTDTQYF. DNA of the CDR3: TGTGCCAGCAGCCGTTACCCGGGACGAAGCACAGATACGCAGTATTTT.

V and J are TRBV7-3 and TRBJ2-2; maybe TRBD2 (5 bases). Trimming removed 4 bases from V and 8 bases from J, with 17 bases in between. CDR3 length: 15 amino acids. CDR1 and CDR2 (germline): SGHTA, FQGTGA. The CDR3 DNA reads TGTGCCAGCAGCTCCCGCCGAGCGGCGGCGGGGGAGCTGTTTTTT. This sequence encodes CASSSRRAAAGELFF.

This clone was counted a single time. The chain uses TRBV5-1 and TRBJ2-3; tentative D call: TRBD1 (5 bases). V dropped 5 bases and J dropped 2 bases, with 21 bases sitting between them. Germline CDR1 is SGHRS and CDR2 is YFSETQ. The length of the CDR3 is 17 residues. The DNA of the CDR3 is TGCGCCAGCAGTACATATAGACAGCTTTTAAACACAGATACGCAGTATTTT. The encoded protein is CASSTYRQLLNTDTQYF.

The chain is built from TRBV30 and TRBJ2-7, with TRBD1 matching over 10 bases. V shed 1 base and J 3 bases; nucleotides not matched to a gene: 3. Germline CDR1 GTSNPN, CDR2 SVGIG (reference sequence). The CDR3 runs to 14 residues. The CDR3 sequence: CAWSGGDRGYEQYF. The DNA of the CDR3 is TGTGCCTGGAGTGGGGGGGACAGGGGCTACGAGCAGTACTTC.

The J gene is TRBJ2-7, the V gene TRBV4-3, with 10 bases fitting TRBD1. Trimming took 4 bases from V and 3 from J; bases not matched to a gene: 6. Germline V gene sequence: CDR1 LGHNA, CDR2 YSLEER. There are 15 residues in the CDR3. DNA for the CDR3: TGCGCCAGCAGCCGGCGGACAGGGGGTATCTACGAGCAGTACTTC. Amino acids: CASSRRTGGIYEQYF.

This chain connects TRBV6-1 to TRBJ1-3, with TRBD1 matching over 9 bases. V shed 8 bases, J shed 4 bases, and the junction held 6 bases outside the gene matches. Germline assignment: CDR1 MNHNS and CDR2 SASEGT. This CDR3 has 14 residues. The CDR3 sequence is CASSPGTGGNTIYF. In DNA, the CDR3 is TGTGCCAGCTCACCTGGGACAGGGGGAAACACCATATATTTT.

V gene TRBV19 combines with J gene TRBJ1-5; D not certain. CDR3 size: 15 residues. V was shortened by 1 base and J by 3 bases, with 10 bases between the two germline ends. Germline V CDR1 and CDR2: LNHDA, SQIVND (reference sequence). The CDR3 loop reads CASSIARAPNQPQHF. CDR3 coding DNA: TGTGCCAGTAGTATAGCCCGGGCCCCCAATCAGCCCCAGCATTTT.

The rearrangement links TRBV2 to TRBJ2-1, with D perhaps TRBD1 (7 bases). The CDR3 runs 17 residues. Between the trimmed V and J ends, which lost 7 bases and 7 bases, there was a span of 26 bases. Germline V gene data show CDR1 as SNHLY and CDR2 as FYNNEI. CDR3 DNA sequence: TGTGCCAGCAAGGACTGGGGGGCGCAGGGGGATAGGAATGAGCAGTTCTTC. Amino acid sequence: CASKDWGAQGDRNEQFF.

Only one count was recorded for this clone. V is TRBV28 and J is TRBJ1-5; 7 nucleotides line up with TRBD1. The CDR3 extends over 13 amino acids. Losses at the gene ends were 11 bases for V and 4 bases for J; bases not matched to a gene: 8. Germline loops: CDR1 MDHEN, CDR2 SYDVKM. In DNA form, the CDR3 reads TGTGCCGGTAGACAGGGTGCAAATCAGCCCCAGCATTTT. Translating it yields CAGRQGANQPQHF.

For the CDR3, the DNA is TGTGCCAGCAGCCAAGAAGGCGGGACTAGCGGGAGGCGGGCAGATACGCAGTATTTT. Protein: CASSQEGGTSGRRADTQYF. The chain employs TRBV4-2 and TRBJ2-3; 15 bases fit TRBD2. V shed 0 bases, J shed 4 bases, and the junction held 8 bases outside the gene matches. The CDR3 covers 19 residues. The germline V gene has CDR1 LGHNA and CDR2 YNFKEQ.

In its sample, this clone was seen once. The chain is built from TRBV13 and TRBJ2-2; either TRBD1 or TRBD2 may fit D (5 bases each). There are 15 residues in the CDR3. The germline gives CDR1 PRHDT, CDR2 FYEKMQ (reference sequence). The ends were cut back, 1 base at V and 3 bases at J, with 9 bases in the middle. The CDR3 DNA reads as TGTGCCAGCAGCTTAGCAGTGGGGGACACCGGGGAGCTGTTTTTT. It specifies CASSLAVGDTGELFF.